This T cell receptor beta chain is drawn from a study of cytomegalovirus exposure and HLA in healthy donors. This clone appeared a few times. The primer mix had 60 Vbeta and 13 Jbeta primers. Libraries were prepared by immunoSEQ multiplex PCR; TCRdb keeps only in-frame clonotypes and omits some of them. This sample has 100,000 to 120,000 clones; approximately 84% occur once, and the top ten carry more than 1.5%. Germline V CDR1 and CDR2: SGHRS, YFSETQ. Trimming removed 5 bases from V and 7 bases from J, with 21 bases in between. This CDR3 spans 16 amino acids. The rearrangement links TRBV5-1 to TRBJ1-4; D gene uncertain. Sequencing used PBMCs. The sequence came from a man aged 40-49 years in good health and CMV-seronegative. The CDR3 sequence: CASSSGLRSGSEKLFF. The CDR3 coding sequence is TGCGCCAGCAGTTCAGGTTTACGAAGCGGGAGTGAAAAACTGTTTTTT.